These 10 T cell receptor beta chains originate from one sample sequenced in a study of blood T cells in healthy people across ages. A sample-barcoded 5' primer and a J-beta primer mix were used in a second PCR of about 7 to 11 cycles. TCRdb re-derived calls from the 5' RACE reads in MiXCR, one entry per CDR3 protein. The sample records 1.5 million to 2 million distinct CDR3 sequences, around 36% being singletons. The sequenced sample was blood. The receptors shown here come from a woman aged 25 to 39 in good health.

Notes on this clonotype: A much larger clone differs from this one at a single base, so this may be a read error. The chain couples TRBV12-3 or TRBV12-4 to TRBJ1-2, with a weak D call TRBD1 (5 bases). V lost 9 bases and J 4 bases, leaving 18 bases between the germline ends. There are 14 residues in the CDR3. For the CDR3, the DNA is TGTGCCAGTGAAACGAGTGGGGGGAGCTATGGCTACACCTTC. Its protein is CASETSGGSYGYTF.

This clonotype was found many times. The V gene is TRBV4-1, the J gene TRBJ2-7, with TRBD2 identical over 11 bases. The V gene's germline CDR1 is MGHRA and CDR2 YSYEKL. After removal of 0 bases from V and 3 bases from J, the junction contained 10 bases not matched to a gene. The CDR3 runs to 18 residues. CDR3 DNA: TGCGCCAGCAGCCAAGAGCCTTCCCTGACTAGCGGGAACTACGAGCAGTACTTC. Its translation: CASSQEPSLTSGNYEQYF.

J is TRBJ1-2 and V is TRBV6-4; a weak D match, TRBD1 (6 bases). Trimming cost V 3 bases and J 8 bases, with 13 bases left between them. The CDR3 runs to 13 residues. Per the germline V gene, CDR1 is MRHNA and CDR2 is SNTAGT. CDR3 sequence: CASSDPGTLGYTF. As DNA, the CDR3 is TGTGCCAGCAGTGATCCAGGGACACTAGGCTACACCTTC.

This chain uses TRBV7-2 with TRBJ2-1; D perhaps matches TRBD2 (7 bases). CDR3 size: 13 residues. The germline gives CDR1 SGHTA, CDR2 FQGNSA. Trimming cost V 2 bases and J 9 bases, with 11 bases left between them. The chain's CDR3 is CASSLYREGEQFF. The DNA for the CDR3 is TGTGCCAGCAGCTTATACAGGGAGGGTGAGCAGTTCTTC.

This clonotype has only a few counts. The CDR3 loop reads CSVPSGSNYGYTF. As DNA, the CDR3 is TGCAGCGTCCCATCGGGATCTAACTATGGCTACACCTTC. The rearrangement joins TRBV29-1 to TRBJ1-2; no clear D gene. Looked up from germline, CDR1 is SQVTM and CDR2 is ANQGSEA. The CDR3 spans 13 residues. Trimming stripped 6 bases from V and 0 bases from J, with 11 bases between.

This clonotype was counted between two and nine times. The chain has TRBV12-3 or TRBV12-4 and TRBJ1-5; no definite D call. V shed 6 bases and J shed 4 bases, with 22 bases lying between them. The CDR3 consists of 17 residues. CDR3 amino acids: CASSFSGWEMENQPQHF. For the CDR3, the DNA is TGTGCCAGCAGCTTTTCGGGTTGGGAGATGGAAAATCAGCCCCAGCATTTT.

The J gene is TRBJ2-3, the V gene TRBV2; 8 positions match TRBD2. The CDR3 is 16 amino acids. Germline V gene data show CDR1 as SNHLY and CDR2 as FYNNEI. V trimming: 5 bases; J trimming: 3 bases; junction bases outside the gene matches: 10. The CDR3 loop reads CASSPNGASGTDTQYF. The CDR3 nucleotides are TGTGCCAGCAGTCCGAACGGGGCTAGCGGGACAGATACGCAGTATTTT.

The chain links TRBV6-1 to TRBJ1-4; no clear D gene. The CDR3 consists of 14 residues. Germline loops: CDR1 MNHNS, CDR2 SASEGT. V dropped 7 bases and J dropped 0 bases, with 9 bases sitting between them. For the CDR3, the DNA is TGTGCCAGCACCCCACTTGCAACTAATGAAAAACTGTTTTTT. This translates into CASTPLATNEKLFF.

Comments on this clonotype: One end of the junction is discordant with germline, which a read error may explain. The chain links TRBV12-3 or TRBV12-4 to TRBJ2-7, with D unresolved. The CDR3 consists of 14 residues. The CDR3 DNA sequence: TGTGCCGGCAGTACTGACCGGGCCACCTACGAGCAGTACTTC. Translated: CAGSTDRATYEQYF.

This clonotype was found many times. V usage is TRBV20-1 and J usage is TRBJ2-7; no firm D call. Looked up from germline, CDR1 is DFQATT and CDR2 is SNEGSKA (reference sequence). With 0 bases removed from V and 2 bases from J, the gap between germline ends came to 14 bases. The CDR3 length is 15 residues. CDR3 in amino acids: CSARDHATLTYEQYF. CDR3 nucleotide sequence: TGCAGTGCTAGAGATCACGCTACTCTTACCTACGAGCAGTACTTC.